This is a list of T cell receptor beta chains from one sample in a study of CD8 T cells in Susac syndrome. From the immunoSEQ multiplex PCR reads, TCRdb called clonotypes with MiXCR, one entry per CDR3 protein. The table has under 200,000 distinct CDR3 sequences, about 95% seen once. Material: CD8+ T cells from PBMCs. The source of these receptors is a human donor with multiple sclerosis. CDR3s include the opening cysteine and the closing phenylalanine or tryptophan. The D gene is left open where the match is weak.

TRBD2	TRBV5-6	TRBJ2-1	TGTGCCAGCAGCATCTCCTCTAGCGGGGTTAACAATGAGCAGTTCTTC	CASSISSSGVNNEQFF
.	TRBV28	TRBJ2-3	TGTGCCAGCAGCCAAATTCGAGTGGGGACGCAGTATTTT	CASSQIRVGTQYF
TRBD2	TRBV5-1	TRBJ2-1	TGCGCCAGCAGCTCCGGGACTAACTACAATGAGCAGTTCTTC	CASSSGTNYNEQFF
.	TRBV18	TRBJ2-1	TGTGCCAGCTCACCGTCCGAGGGCGGGACGGGCAATGAGCAGTTCTTC	CASSPSEGGTGNEQFF
.	TRBV19	TRBJ2-4	TGTGCCAGTAGTATGTCTAGCGTAAACATTCAGTACTTC	CASSMSSVNIQYF
TRBD2	TRBV2	TRBJ2-7	TGTGCCAGCAGCCCCACTAGCGGGGGGACCCACGAGCAGTACTTC	CASSPTSGGTHEQYF
.	TRBV13	TRBJ2-5	TGTGCCAGCAAAACCGGAGAGACCCAGTACTTC	CASKTGETQYF
.	TRBV30	TRBJ2-1	TGTGCCTGGGGGGACGGTCGCTCCTACAATGAGCAGTTCTTC	CAWGDGRSYNEQFF
.	TRBV2	TRBJ1-4	TGTGCCAGCAGTGAAGCGGACACCTCCGAAAAACTGTTTTTT	CASSEADTSEKLFF
.	TRBV27	TRBJ2-7	TGTGCCAGCAGTTTGGGCGGCCGCTTCTCCTACGAGCAGTACTTC	CASSLGGRFSYEQYF
.	TRBV27	TRBJ2-1	TGTGCCAGTAGTTTTTACAATGAGCAGTTCTTC	CASSFYNEQFF
TRBD2	TRBV29-1	TRBJ2-1	TGCAGCGTTGAAGGCACTAGCGGGGCCCGCCTTGGGAATGAGCAGTTCTTC	CSVEGTSGARLGNEQFF
.	TRBV2	TRBJ1-2	TGTGCCAGCAGCGAAACGGACAGCTATGGCTACACCTTC	CASSETDSYGYTF
.	TRBV9	TRBJ1-5	TGTGCCAGCAGCGTAGAGGGGAGTCAGCCCCAGCATTTT	CASSVEGSQPQHF